The next 29 T cell receptor beta chains were all read from a single sample in a study of Ad26.COV2.S vaccination and SARS-CoV-2 variants. Measured with immunoSEQ multiplex PCR; TCRdb has only the in-frame clones, and not every one. Of around 380,000 clones in the sample, approximately 91% were seen once. As for treatment: around 19 received Ad26.COV2.S at low or high dose, single or two shots; several received placebo; per-sample allocation not given. All samples were drawn on day 63, counting from the first vaccine or placebo injection. The material sequenced was peripheral blood, taken in a trial of Ad26.COV2.S vaccine versus placebo. These receptor sequences come from a person aged 18-65 years who received the Ad26.COV2.S COVID-19 vaccine or a placebo.

V gene TRBV5-1 combines with J gene TRBJ1-1; TRBD1 agrees at 11 bases. CDR1 and CDR2 (germline): SGHRS, YFSETQ. With V trimmed by 4 bases and J by 5 bases, 7 bases remained unmatched. This CDR3 is built from 15 residues. CDR3 residues: CASSRTGGVETEAFF. DNA for the CDR3: TGCGCCAGCAGCCGGACAGGGGGCGTAGAGACTGAAGCTTTCTTT.

CDR3 region: CASSGLAGLASTDTQYF. CDR3 coding DNA: TGTGCCAGCAGTGGACTAGCGGGACTTGCTAGCACAGATACGCAGTATTTT. The chain joins TRBV2 to TRBJ2-3; 11 nucleotides match TRBD2. Germline CDR1 is SNHLY and CDR2 is FYNNEI. CDR3 length: 17 amino acids. The junction had 6 bases not matched to a gene; V was cut back by 4 bases and J by 0 bases.

The V call is TRBV3-1 (or the pseudogene TRBV3-2), the J call TRBJ2-1; D may match TRBD1 or TRBD2 (7 bases each). This CDR3 contains 15 residues. CDR1 is LGHDT and CDR2 is YNNKEL in the germline V gene (reference sequence). The V and J ends lost 5 bases and 7 bases respectively, with 18 bases between them. The CDR3 nucleotides are TGTGCCAGCAGCTCAGGGGGACTACCAAATAATGAGCAGTTCTTC. Translated: CASSSGGLPNNEQFF.

DNA of the CDR3: TGCGCCAGCAGTGAGGACAGGGGAGGCAATCAGCCCCAGCATTTT. Amino acid sequence: CASSEDRGGNQPQHF. The chain employs TRBV10-2 and TRBJ1-5; TRBD1 matches 8 bases. Germline CDR1 is WSHSY and CDR2 is SAAADI. With 2 bases clipped from V and 2 bases from J, the junction kept 2 bases outside the gene matches. The CDR3 spans 15 residues.

The chain links TRBV5-4 to TRBJ1-1; perhaps TRBD1 as D (5 bases). Trimming shortened V by 5 bases and J by 7 bases, and 18 bases separated the two germline ends. Germline CDR1 is SGHNT and CDR2 is YYREEE (reference sequence). This CDR3 is 14 amino acids long. As DNA, the CDR3 is TGTGCCAGCAGGCCTGGGGGGAAAGAGGGTGAAGCTTTCTTT. Translating it yields CASRPGGKEGEAFF.

The chain carries TRBV2 and TRBJ1-1, with D possibly being TRBD1 (5 bases). Per germline, CDR1 SNHLY and CDR2 FYNNEI. CDR3 length equals 15 residues. The ends were cut back, 4 bases at V and 8 bases at J, with 20 bases in the middle. CDR3 region: CASSVEGYGVSEAFF. Written as DNA, the CDR3 is TGTGCCAGCAGTGTGGAGGGGTATGGTGTTTCCGAAGCTTTCTTT.

The J gene is TRBJ1-2, the V gene TRBV18, with unresolved D. Trimming left V 1 base short and J 3 bases short, with 6 bases between. This CDR3 has 13 amino acids. CDR1 KGHSH and CDR2 LQKENI come from the germline V gene. CDR3 sequence: CASSPQEDYGYTF. The CDR3 region has the DNA TGTGCCAGCTCACCACAGGAGGACTATGGCTACACCTTC.

The chain combines TRBV6-2 or TRBV6-3 with TRBJ2-2; D remains ambiguous. The CDR3 is 16 amino acids. Trimming took 2 bases from V and 5 from J, leaving 15 bases between them. Looked up from germline, CDR1 is MNHEY and CDR2 is SVGEGT. Here the CDR3 reads CASSYIRSTKTGELFF. CDR3 bases: TGTGCCAGCAGTTACATTCGCTCTACTAAAACCGGGGAGCTGTTTTTT.

The J gene is TRBJ1-2, the V gene TRBV19, with D unclear. Trimming took 3 bases from V and 6 from J, leaving 20 bases between them. The CDR3 sequence is 16 residues long. Germline V gene data show CDR1 as LNHDA and CDR2 as SQIVND (reference sequence). This CDR3 reads CASSIGTASRWDGYTF. In DNA, the CDR3 is TGTGCCAGTAGTATTGGAACAGCCTCGAGATGGGATGGCTACACCTTC.

The CDR3 protein is CASSPYLGLGEQFF. The CDR3 nucleotides are TGTGCCAGCAGCCCCTACCTGGGACTCGGGGAGCAGTTCTTC. The chain has TRBV7-9 and TRBJ2-1; a possible D gene is TRBD2 (6 bases). Germline V lookup: CDR1 SEHNR, CDR2 FQNEAQ (reference sequence). The CDR3 runs 14 residues. Deletions cut 5 bases from V and 10 bases from J, with 18 bases between.

This clone was detected only a few times. V gene TRBV9 combines with J gene TRBJ1-1, with D uncertain. CDR1 is SGDLS and CDR2 is YYNGEE in the germline V gene. V lost 0 bases, J lost 3 bases, and 9 bases lay in between. The CDR3 covers 14 residues. The CDR3 loop reads CASSVEAAHTEAFF. The CDR3 nucleotides read TGTGCCAGCAGCGTAGAGGCGGCGCACACTGAAGCTTTCTTT.

The chain recombines TRBV5-1 with TRBJ2-1, with D possibly being TRBD1 (6 bases). CDR3 size: 12 residues. CDR1 is SGHRS, CDR2 YFSETQ, per germline. Trimming took off 5 bases at V and 8 bases at J, with 11 bases between the two ends. CDR3 amino acids: CASRSQGYEQFF. The CDR3 nucleotides are TGCGCCAGCAGGTCACAGGGCTATGAGCAGTTCTTC.

This rearrangement joins TRBV19 to TRBJ1-2; D gene ambiguous. Trimming pared 8 bases from V and 2 bases from J, leaving 18 bases between. From germline, CDR1 is LNHDA and CDR2 SQIVND (reference sequence). This CDR3 has 15 amino acids. In DNA form, the CDR3 reads TGTGCCAGTTGCGAGACTCCACTCCAAAACTATGGCTACACCTTC. The encoded protein is CASCETPLQNYGYTF.

The chain carries TRBV2 and TRBJ2-5, with a weak D call TRBD2 (6 bases). Germline assignment: CDR1 SNHLY and CDR2 FYNNEI. The CDR3 spans 15 residues. V lost 4 bases, J lost 0 bases, and 12 bases lay in between. CDR3 protein: CASSGPLANQETQYF. The DNA for the CDR3 is TGTGCCAGCAGTGGACCCCTAGCGAACCAAGAGACCCAGTACTTC.

CDR3 DNA sequence: TGTGCCAGCAGTTTTGCCGTTGAAGCTTTCTTT. This codes for CASSFAVEAFF. This sequence joins TRBV12-3 or TRBV12-4 and TRBJ1-1; the D is unclear. V dropped 3 bases and J dropped 7 bases, with 6 bases sitting between them. This CDR3 contains 11 residues.

In its sample, this clone was seen once. The CDR3 DNA sequence: TGTGCCAGCAGTCAGGACAGCGGCAACATTCAGTACTTC. Translation: CASSQDSGNIQYF. V is TRBV2 and J is TRBJ2-4; D might be TRBD1 (6 bases). The germline V gene encodes CDR1 SNHLY and CDR2 FYNNEI. Trimming stripped 5 bases from V and 7 bases from J, with 12 bases between. The CDR3 runs to 13 residues.

J is TRBJ2-7 and V is TRBV7-9, with 8 bases matching TRBD1. Germline V gene sequence: CDR1 SEHNR, CDR2 FQNEAQ (reference sequence). The CDR3 length is 13 residues. J gave up 5 bases and V 7 bases, and 7 bases lay outside the gene matches. The CDR3 nucleotides read TGTGCCAGCATAGGGACAGGTCGGAACGAGCAGTACTTC. It yields the protein CASIGTGRNEQYF.

This chain uses TRBV2 with TRBJ2-7; D might be TRBD1 (6 bases). The CDR3 covers 12 residues. Germline assignment: CDR1 SNHLY and CDR2 FYNNEI. Trimming took off 6 bases at V and 4 bases at J, with 10 bases between the two ends. CDR3 sequence reads: CASSTQGYEQYF. The CDR3 region has the DNA TGTGCCAGCAGCACCCAGGGGTACGAGCAGTACTTC. Full variable domain (remainder filled in from reference TRBV2 and TRBJ2-7): EPEVTQTPSHQVTQMGQEVILRCVPISNHLYFYWYRQILGQKVEFLVSFYNNEISEKSEIFDDQFSVERPDGSNFTLKIRSTKLEDSAMYFCASSTQGYEQYFGPGTRLTVT.

The chain links TRBV13 to TRBJ1-2, with D possibly matching TRBD1 (5 bases). The V and J ends lost 2 bases and 3 bases respectively, with 13 bases between them. Germline V CDR1 and CDR2: PRHDT, FYEKMQ (reference sequence). The CDR3 has 15 amino acids. CDR3 in amino acids: CASSLSGGTYYGYTF. The CDR3 DNA sequence: TGTGCCAGCAGCTTAAGTGGCGGGACTTACTATGGCTACACCTTC.

This chain joins TRBV9 and TRBJ2-2; D possibly corresponds to TRBD2 (6 bases). Germline loops: CDR1 SGDLS, CDR2 YYNGEE. V gave up 4 bases and J gave up 4 bases, with 11 bases separating them. The length of the CDR3 is 14 residues. CDR3: CASSHGGVTGELFF. The CDR3 DNA sequence: TGTGCCAGCAGCCACGGAGGGGTCACCGGGGAGCTGTTTTTT.

V is TRBV9 and J is TRBJ1-1, with TRBD1 as a possible D gene (5 bases). Deletions cut 4 bases from V and 8 bases from J, with 15 bases between. The CDR3 totals 13 residues. Looked up from germline, CDR1 is SGDLS and CDR2 is YYNGEE. The DNA for the CDR3 is TGTGCCAGCAGCTCGCACGGGGCTGGCGAAGCTTTCTTT. Residues: CASSSHGAGEAFF.

V is TRBV13 and J is TRBJ2-7; TRBD2 agrees at 7 bases. Germline CDR1 and CDR2: PRHDT and FYEKMQ (reference sequence). This CDR3 has 15 residues. After removal of 2 bases from V and 4 bases from J, the junction contained 8 bases not matched to a gene. The CDR3 region has the DNA TGTGCCAGCAGCTTATTTTCGGCTAGCGGATACGAGCAGTACTTC. Translation: CASSLFSASGYEQYF. The variable domain in full, with the rest retrieved from reference TRBV13 and TRBJ2-7, is AAGVIQSPRHLIKEKRETATLKCYPIPRHDTVYWYQQGPGQDPQFLISFYEKMQSDKGSIPDRFSAQQFSDYHSELNMSSLELGDSALYFCASSLFSASGYEQYFGPGTRLTVT.

A single count supports this clone. The V and J genes are TRBV12-3 or TRBV12-4 and TRBJ1-2, with a weak D call TRBD1 (5 bases). The CDR3 covers 13 residues. Trimming took off 3 bases at V and 2 bases at J, with 7 bases between the two ends. For the CDR3, the DNA is TGTGCCAGCAGTTTTTCAGGGAACTATGGCTACACCTTC. Translated: CASSFSGNYGYTF.

Only a few counts were recorded for this clone. The rearrangement links TRBV24-1 to TRBJ2-1, with 8 positions matching TRBD1. This CDR3 is 17 amino acids long. From germline, CDR1 is KGHDR and CDR2 SFDVKD. The V and J ends lost 5 bases and 1 base, in that order; junction bases with no gene match: 9. The CDR3 coding sequence is TGTGCCACCAGTGGAAGACAGGGGACATCTTCCTACAATGAGCAGTTCTTC. Its protein is CATSGRQGTSSYNEQFF.

V is TRBV5-1 and J is TRBJ2-5, with D uncertain. The CDR3 is 16 amino acids. Trimming took off 0 bases at V and 7 bases at J, with 19 bases between the two ends. Germline V gene lookup returns CDR1 SGHRS and CDR2 YFSETQ. The CDR3: CASSLAGGEDWGTQYF. CDR3 sequence (DNA): TGCGCCAGCAGCTTGGCCGGTGGGGAAGATTGGGGGACCCAGTACTTC.

The chain uses TRBV27 and TRBJ2-7; D ambiguous. This CDR3 is 15 amino acids long. CDR1 and CDR2 (germline): MNHEY, SMNVEV (reference sequence). V gave up 8 bases and J gave up 1 base, with 18 bases separating them. CDR3: CASQPLTGTSYEQYF. The CDR3 DNA follows: TGTGCCAGCCAGCCGTTGACCGGTACATCCTACGAGCAGTACTTC.

The chain carries TRBV3-1 (or the pseudogene TRBV3-2) and TRBJ2-1; D remains ambiguous. There are 13 residues in the CDR3. The V end lost 2 bases, the J end lost 6 bases, and 8 bases lay between the germline ends. From germline, CDR1 is LGHDT and CDR2 YNNKEL (reference sequence). CDR3 residues: CASSQPGRNEQFF. CDR3 nucleotides: TGTGCCAGCAGCCAACCCGGACGCAATGAGCAGTTCTTC.

The chain recombines TRBV6-5 with TRBJ2-7; 11 nucleotides agree with TRBD2. CDR3 length: 16 amino acids. Germline-derived CDR1 and CDR2 are MNHEY and SVGAGI. V lost 0 bases, J lost 5 bases, and 6 bases stayed unmatched. CDR3 amino acids: CASSYSSLAGGDEQYF. For the CDR3, the DNA is TGTGCCAGCAGTTACTCCTCCCTAGCGGGGGGTGACGAGCAGTACTTC.

As concerns this clone: Other DNA sequences in the sample encode the same CDR3. V is TRBV6-5 and J is TRBJ1-2; D might be TRBD1 (5 bases). The CDR3 is 11 amino acids. The V gene's germline CDR1 is MNHEY and CDR2 SVGAGI. V was shortened by 7 bases and J by 4 bases, with 7 bases between the two germline ends. CDR3 nucleotides: TGTGCCAGCACGGGGGGCTATGGCTACACCTTC. It codes for CASTGGYGYTF.